Listed below are T cell receptor beta chains from one sample, sequenced in a study of T cells after yellow fever vaccination. TCRdb passed the 5' RACE reads through MiXCR, listing each CDR3 protein once. The repertoire consists of 450,000 to 550,000 distinct CDR3 sequences, with around a fifth occurring once and the leading ten covering 16%. Material: PBMCs, obtained around 3 weeks after the first yellow fever vaccination. Source of these receptors: a young man who received the YFV17D yellow fever vaccine. Both conserved end residues are part of each CDR3. The D gene is left open where the match is weak.

V: TRBV7-9; D: NA; J: TRBJ1-1; CDR3: CASSLEHRAGEAFF
V: TRBV6-2/TRBV6-3; D: TRBD2; J: TRBJ2-1; CDR3: CASSKGREYNEQFF
V: TRBV6-2/TRBV6-3; D: TRBD1; J: TRBJ2-5; CDR3: CASSLRGQVNQETQYF
V: TRBV7-2; D: NA; J: TRBJ1-1; CDR3: CASSLVSQGMSEAFF
V: TRBV7-2; D: TRBD2; J: TRBJ2-3; CDR3: CASSNWGGLAGEIYRSADTQYF
V: TRBV7-2; D: NA; J: TRBJ2-5; CDR3: CASSLVGTRKETQYF
V: TRBV3-1; D: NA; J: TRBJ2-7; CDR3: CASSQTSYEQYF
V: TRBV4-2; D: NA; J: TRBJ1-5; CDR3: CASSQATRSNQPQHF
V: TRBV2; D: NA; J: TRBJ2-6; CDR3: CASSGTESGANVLTF
V: TRBV3-1; D: NA; J: TRBJ2-1; CDR3: CASSLLRDEQFF
V: TRBV7-2; D: TRBD2; J: TRBJ2-2; CDR3: CASSWLAGGELFF
V: TRBV7-9; D: NA; J: TRBJ2-5; CDR3: CASTAGLWSGETQYF
V: TRBV24-1; D: NA; J: TRBJ2-3; CDR3: CATSDYDTQYF
V: TRBV7-3; D: TRBD2; J: TRBJ2-3; CDR3: CASSLINPPGSGGGLDTQYF
V: TRBV5-4; D: NA; J: TRBJ2-5; CDR3: CASSAEAPRETQYF
V: TRBV3-1; D: NA; J: TRBJ2-5; CDR3: CASSGGLVETQYF
V: TRBV18; D: NA; J: TRBJ2-2; CDR3: CASSPPVTGELFF
V: TRBV7-9; D: NA; J: TRBJ2-1; CDR3: CASRAKGGGPDNEQFF
V: TRBV5-1; D: TRBD2; J: TRBJ2-2; CDR3: CASSSAGGNTGELFF
V: TRBV12-3/TRBV12-4; D: TRBD1; J: TRBJ2-7; CDR3: CASSPTGQGAYEQYF
V: TRBV10-3; D: NA; J: TRBJ2-3; CDR3: CAISESRQHTDTQYF
V: TRBV9; D: TRBD1; J: TRBJ2-7; CDR3: CASSVGGTGGGYEQYF
V: TRBV24-1; D: NA; J: TRBJ2-3; CDR3: CATSQASSTDTQYF
V: TRBV10-3; D: TRBD2; J: TRBJ2-1; CDR3: CAISERSSGGIYEQFF
V: TRBV28; D: NA; J: TRBJ2-7; CDR3: CASSFSGLGEQYF
V: TRBV9; D: NA; J: TRBJ1-2; CDR3: CASSVGSQTYGYTF
V: TRBV7-6; D: TRBD1; J: TRBJ2-5; CDR3: CASSLRPGGQETQYF
V: TRBV7-2; D: TRBD2; J: TRBJ2-5; CDR3: CASSYPGGRETQYF
V: TRBV12-3/TRBV12-4; D: TRBD2; J: TRBJ2-3; CDR3: CASKEASGFTDTQYF
V: TRBV7-2; D: NA; J: TRBJ2-2; CDR3: CASSSSNWGGELFF
V: TRBV5-1; D: NA; J: TRBJ2-1; CDR3: CASSLWDPSLVNEQFF
V: TRBV11-2; D: NA; J: TRBJ1-1; CDR3: CASSSPSTAEAFF
V: TRBV27; D: NA; J: TRBJ1-6; CDR3: CASKTRDTDSPLHF
V: TRBV5-1; D: NA; J: TRBJ1-3; CDR3: CASSLGSGSGNTIYF
V: TRBV7-2; D: TRBD2; J: TRBJ2-7; CDR3: CASSLSGGAVEQYF
V: TRBV28; D: TRBD1; J: TRBJ1-3; CDR3: CAIDSGTASRNTIYF
V: TRBV29-1; D: NA; J: TRBJ1-1; CDR3: CSVSPGNTEAFF
V: TRBV6-1; D: NA; J: TRBJ2-7; CDR3: CASRPEGNAYEQYF
V: TRBV5-1; D: NA; J: TRBJ1-1; CDR3: CASSGRESVTEAFF
V: TRBV6-5; D: NA; J: TRBJ2-1; CDR3: CASSFSLSGTSYNEQFF
V: TRBV27; D: NA; J: TRBJ2-2; CDR3: CASSLSLTTGELFF